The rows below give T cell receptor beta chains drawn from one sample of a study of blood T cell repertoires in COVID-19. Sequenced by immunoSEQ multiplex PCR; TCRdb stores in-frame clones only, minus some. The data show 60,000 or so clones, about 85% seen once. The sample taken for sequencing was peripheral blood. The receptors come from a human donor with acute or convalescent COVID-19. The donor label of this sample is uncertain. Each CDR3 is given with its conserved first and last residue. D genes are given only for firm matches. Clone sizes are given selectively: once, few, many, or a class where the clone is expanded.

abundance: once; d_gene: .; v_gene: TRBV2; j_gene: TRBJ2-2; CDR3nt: TGTGCCAGCAGTGAACTGACAGTGAACACCGGGGAGCTGTTTTTT; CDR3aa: CASSELTVNTGELFF
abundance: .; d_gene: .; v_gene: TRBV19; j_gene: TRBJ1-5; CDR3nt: TGTGCCAGTAGTATTCGAGGACAGCTAGATAGCAATCAGCCCCAGCATTTT; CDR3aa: CASSIRGQLDSNQPQHF
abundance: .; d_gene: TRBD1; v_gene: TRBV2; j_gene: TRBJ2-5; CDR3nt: TGTGCCAGCCACTCCGACAGGGGGCGCCCCCATACCCAGTACTTC; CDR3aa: CASHSDRGRPHTQYF
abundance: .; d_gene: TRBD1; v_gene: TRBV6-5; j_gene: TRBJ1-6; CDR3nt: TGTGCCAGCTGTCGGACAGGGGCCTCACCCCTCCACTTT; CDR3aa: CASCRTGASPLHF
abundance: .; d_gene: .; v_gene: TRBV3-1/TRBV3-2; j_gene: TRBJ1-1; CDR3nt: TGTGCCAGCAGCCTGACCCGGGGGAACACTGAAGCTTTCTTT; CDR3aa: CASSLTRGNTEAFF
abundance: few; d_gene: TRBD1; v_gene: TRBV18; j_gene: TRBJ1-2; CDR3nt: TGTGCCAGCTCACCAGCGGCAGGGGGCTTCAGAGGCTACACCTTC; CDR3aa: CASSPAAGGFRGYTF
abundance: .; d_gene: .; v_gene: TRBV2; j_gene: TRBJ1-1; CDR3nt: TGTGCCAGCAGGTTGACGGGGAACACTGAAGCTTTCTTT; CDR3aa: CASRLTGNTEAFF
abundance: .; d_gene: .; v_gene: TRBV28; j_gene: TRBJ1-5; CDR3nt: TGTGCCAGCAGGCGGTCGGGGCCCCAGCATTTT; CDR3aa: CASRRSGPQHF
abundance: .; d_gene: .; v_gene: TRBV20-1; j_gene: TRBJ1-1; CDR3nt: TGCAGTGCCCTGCCTGCGGGAGAAGCTTTCTTT; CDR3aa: CSALPAGEAFF
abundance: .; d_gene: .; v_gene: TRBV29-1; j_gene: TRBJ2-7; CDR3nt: TGCAGCGTTGAAGTCCAACAGGGCTACGAGCAGTACTTC; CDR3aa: CSVEVQQGYEQYF
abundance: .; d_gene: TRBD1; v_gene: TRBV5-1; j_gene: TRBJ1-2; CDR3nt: TGCGCCAGCAGCTTTCTTACGACAGGGAACTATGGCTACACCTTC; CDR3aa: CASSFLTTGNYGYTF
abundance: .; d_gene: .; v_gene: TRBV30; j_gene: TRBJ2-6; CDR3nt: TGTGCCTGGAAAAAGCTCTCTGGGGCCAACGTCCTGACTTTC; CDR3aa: CAWKKLSGANVLTF
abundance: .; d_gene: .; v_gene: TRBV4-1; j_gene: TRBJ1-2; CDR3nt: TGCGCCAGCAGCCAAGGGGCAGGGATGGAGGGTGGCTACACCTTC; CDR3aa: CASSQGAGMEGGYTF
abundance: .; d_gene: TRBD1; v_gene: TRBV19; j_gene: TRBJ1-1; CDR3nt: TGTGCCAGTAGTATTCCGACAGGGAAGCCCGGAACTGAAGCTTTCTTT; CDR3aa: CASSIPTGKPGTEAFF
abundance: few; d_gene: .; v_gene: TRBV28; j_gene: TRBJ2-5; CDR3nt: TGTGCCAGCACCCGTTTAACCGCGGTTCCGAGGGAACAAGAGACCCAGTACTTC; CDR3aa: CASTRLTAVPREQETQYF